This TCR beta chain derives from a study of graft-versus-host responses after intestinal transplantation. Across the study: Isolated intestinal, liver-intestinal, or multivisceral transplants were what recipients had. Every transplant recipient was induced with anti-thymocyte globulin, then maintained on tacrolimus and steroids for 2 to 4 years. Study-wide results and limits: Individuals carrying graft-donor T cell macrochimerism showed high graft-versus-host to host-versus-graft clonal ratios in allografts. Among circulating GvH clones, peak levels were associated with early post-transplant declines in HvG clones.

Points on this clone: The antigen is not known.

The CDR3 consists of 16 residues. The germline V gene encodes CDR1 MDHEN and CDR2 SYDVKM. The V end was cut by 8 bases, the J end by 5 bases, with 22 bases between. Data came from immunoSEQ multiplex PCR; TCRdb stores just in-frame clones and leaves some out. The sample has tens of thousands of clones, about 90% seen once. Sample: PBMCs, taken 26 days after transplant. The genes are TRBV28 and TRBJ1-3; maybe TRBD1 (6 bases). This sequence was found in a human patient who received an intestinal transplant, so some T cells may come from the graft donor. CDR3 DNA: TGTGCCAGCGGCCCGGGGGGGCAGGGGACGAGAAACACCATATATTTT. Protein product: CASGPGGQGTRNTIYF.